The T cell receptor beta chain under discussion was sequenced for a study of blood T cell repertoires in COVID-19. This CDR3 region has 14 residues. V shed 1 base and J shed 8 bases, with 11 bases lying between them. Germline CDR1 is MDHEN and CDR2 is SYDVKM. Authors' data handling: Cell counts per sample came from amplifying reference gene primers. Produced via immunoSEQ multiplex PCR; TCRdb's table is partial and in-frame only. That table is the source of V, J and clone size, and D and trimming were worked out from the DNA. The sample has roughly 63,000 clones, roughly four fifths seen once. The clonotype comes from a human donor in a cohort sampled during active COVID-19. The J gene is TRBJ1-4, the V gene TRBV28; tentatively, D is TRBD1 (5 bases). The sample consisted of peripheral blood. DNA for the CDR3: TGTGCCAGCAGTTTATACGGGGGAGGGGAAAAACTGTTTTTT. Its translation: CASSLYGGGEKLFF.